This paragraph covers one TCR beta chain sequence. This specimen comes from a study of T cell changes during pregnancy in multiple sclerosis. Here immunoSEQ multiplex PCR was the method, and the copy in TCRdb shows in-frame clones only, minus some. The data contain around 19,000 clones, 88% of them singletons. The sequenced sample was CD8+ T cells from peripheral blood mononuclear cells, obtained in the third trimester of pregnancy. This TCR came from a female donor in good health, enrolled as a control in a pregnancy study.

The CDR3: CASRAGTGVTDTQYF. The CDR3 bases are TGTGCCAGCAGAGCCGGGACAGGGGTTACAGATACGCAGTATTTT. The rearrangement uses TRBV28 and TRBJ2-3, with 10 bases fitting TRBD1. The CDR3 runs 15 residues. V was pared by 6 bases and J by 3 bases, with 6 bases of the junction left unmatched. Germline CDR1 is MDHEN and CDR2 is SYDVKM. Full variable domain (outside the CDR3, taken from reference TRBV28 and TRBJ2-3): DVKVTQSSRYLVKRTGEKVFLECVQDMDHENMFWYRQDPGLGLRLIYFSYDVKMKEKGDIPEGYSVSREKKERFSLILESASTNQTSMYLCASRAGTGVTDTQYFGPGTRLTVL.